The text below deals with one T cell receptor beta chain. This record comes from a study of blood T cell repertoires in COVID-19. Across the study: PBMCs, B-cell-depleted T cells, or T cells were the source of the cDNA or gDNA that made up the material.

Authors' data handling: Amplification of reference gene primers provided the estimated nucleated cell counts. Profiling relied on immunoSEQ multiplex PCR, and the TCRdb table lists in-frame clones only, not all of them. D and trimming come from the DNA, and the V and J calls and clone size come from that table. The repertoire includes roughly 13,000 clones, roughly nine tenths of them detected once, and under 3.5% sits in the top ten. This CDR3 region has 13 residues. Germline V lookup: CDR1 KGHSH, CDR2 LQKENI. V lost 2 bases and J lost 8, with 7 bases in between. This sequence joins TRBV18 and TRBJ1-6; D possibly corresponds to TRBD1 (5 bases). The receptor was isolated from a human donor in a cohort sampled during active COVID-19. The sample was peripheral blood. The CDR3 here is CASSPLGDSPLHF. The DNA of the CDR3 is TGTGCCAGCTCACCATTAGGGGATTCACCCCTCCACTTT.